The sequence of this T cell receptor (beta chain) was determined in a study of T cell responses to AZD1222 COVID-19 vaccine. Broader study findings: Per reports, nearly half of all spike-specific TCRs target regions that are unmutated in variants.

Combined were second doses at about 4 or about 12 weeks. Germline lookup yields CDR1 SEHNR and CDR2 FQNEAQ (reference sequence). The CDR3 length is 14 residues. V shed 5 bases and J 10 bases; nucleotides not matched to a gene: 8. Concerning this clone: Its antigen is still unknown.

The protocol was immunoSEQ multiplex PCR, while the TCRdb copy is restricted to in-frame clones and leaves out a portion. This repertoire shows around 170,000 clones, 92% found once; its top ten account for about 1.9%. Here the sequenced sample was peripheral blood, taken 28 days after the second AZD1222 dose. This receptor was obtained from an adult who received the AZD1222 COVID-19 vaccine. The chain uses TRBV7-9 and TRBJ1-1, with 12 nucleotides matching TRBD1. The CDR3, as DNA: TGTGCCAGCAGCCACGGGACAGGGGGCCTTGGAGCTTTCTTT. Translated, it gives CASSHGTGGLGAFF.